This entry is about one T cell receptor (beta chain). Its antigen is not identified. The read halts 3 residues ahead of the CDR3 end, with the missing end drawn from the germline J gene. Germline V gene lookup returns CDR1 GTSNPN and CDR2 SVGIG (reference sequence). The ends lost 0 bases at V and 0 bases at J; junction bases unmatched: 3. The CDR3 runs to 16 residues. These data are taken from a study of T cells in women clearing cervical HPV infection. Study-wide background: Women with histologically confirmed HPV16-related CIN3 or worse, 2 with invasive cancer, served as cases. Controls gave blood once infection was undetectable; cases at lesion identification.

Sequencing was performed with immunoSEQ multiplex PCR; in TCRdb, only in-frame clones are kept and a portion is missing. This sample carries fewer than 30,000 clones, with roughly 2.8% going to the ten biggest clones. Dot-blot hybridization genotyped cervical HPV amplified with MY09/MY11 PCR. Study-level findings and limits: TRBV6-7 abundance was lower in cases than controls (around 0.1% versus 0.15%).

Sample: blood buffy coat. The gene calls are TRBV30 and TRBJ2-3, with 10 bases fitting TRBD2. This receptor was taken from a woman between 18 and 69 years old with a cervical HPV16 infection that either progressed to CIN3+ or cleared (not recorded which). CDR3 region: CAWSVRLAGSTDTQYF. The part of the CDR3 DNA that was read is TGTGCCTGGAGTGTACGACTAGCGGGCAGCACAGATACG.